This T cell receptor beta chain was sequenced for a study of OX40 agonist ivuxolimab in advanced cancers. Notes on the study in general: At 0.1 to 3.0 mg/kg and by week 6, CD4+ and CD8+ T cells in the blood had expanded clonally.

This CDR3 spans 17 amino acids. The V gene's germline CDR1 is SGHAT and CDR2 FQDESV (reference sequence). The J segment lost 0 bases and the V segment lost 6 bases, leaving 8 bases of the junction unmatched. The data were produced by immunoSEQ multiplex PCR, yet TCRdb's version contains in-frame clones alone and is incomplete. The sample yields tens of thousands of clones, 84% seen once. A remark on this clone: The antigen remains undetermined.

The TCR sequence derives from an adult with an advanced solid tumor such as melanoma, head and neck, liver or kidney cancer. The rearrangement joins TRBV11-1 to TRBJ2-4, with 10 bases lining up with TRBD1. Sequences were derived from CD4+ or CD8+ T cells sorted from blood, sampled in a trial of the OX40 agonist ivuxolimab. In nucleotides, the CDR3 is TGTGCCAGCAGGCGAGGGACAGGGGACCTAGCCAAAAACATTCAGTACTTC. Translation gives CASRRGTGDLAKNIQYF.